This T cell receptor (beta chain) is from a study of T cells in Graves' hyperthyroidism and ophthalmopathy. This clonotype was found a few times. Amplification yielded TCR beta CDR3 regions, with RNA transcripts as the source. A first-round RT-PCR of the TCR CDR3 used the HTBI primer set. MiXCR, applied by TCRdb to the multiplex PCR reads, yields one record per CDR3 protein. The sample holds around 480,000 distinct CDR3 sequences, around an eighth seen once. Sequenced material: blood. The clonotype originates from a woman aged 18-30 years with Graves' hyperthyroidism.

The CDR3 here is CASSFVQGAYNEQFF. CDR3 sequence (DNA): TGTGCCAGCAGCTTTGTACAGGGGGCTTACAATGAGCAGTTCTTC. The rearrangement links TRBV5-4 to TRBJ2-1, with 9 nucleotides matching TRBD1. V shed 2 bases and J 4 bases; nucleotides not matched to a gene: 4. This CDR3 spans 15 amino acids. Germline values: CDR1 SGHNT, CDR2 YYREEE (reference sequence).